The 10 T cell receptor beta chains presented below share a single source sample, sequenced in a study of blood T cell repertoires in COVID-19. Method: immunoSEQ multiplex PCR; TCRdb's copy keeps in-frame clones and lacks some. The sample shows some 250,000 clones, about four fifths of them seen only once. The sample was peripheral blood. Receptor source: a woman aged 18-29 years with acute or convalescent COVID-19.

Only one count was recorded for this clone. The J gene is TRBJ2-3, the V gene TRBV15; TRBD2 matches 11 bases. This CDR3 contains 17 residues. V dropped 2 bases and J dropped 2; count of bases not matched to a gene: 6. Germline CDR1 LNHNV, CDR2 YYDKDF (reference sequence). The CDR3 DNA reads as TGTGCCACCAGCAGACCCGGACTAGCGGGTATCACAGATACGCAGTATTTT. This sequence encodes CATSRPGLAGITDTQYF. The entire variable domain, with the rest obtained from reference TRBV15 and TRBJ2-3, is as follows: DAMVIQNPRYQVTQFGKPVTLSCSQTLNHNVMYWYQQKSSQAPKLLFHYYDKDFNNEADTPDNFQSRRPNTSFCFLDIRSPGLGDTAMYLCATSRPGLAGITDTQYFGPGTRLTVL.

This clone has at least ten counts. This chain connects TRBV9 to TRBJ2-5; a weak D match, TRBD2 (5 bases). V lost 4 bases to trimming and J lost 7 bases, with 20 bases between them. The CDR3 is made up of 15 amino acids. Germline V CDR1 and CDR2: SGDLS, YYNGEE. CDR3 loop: CASSPPGYGPATQYF. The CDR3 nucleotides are TGTGCCAGCAGCCCGCCGGGATATGGACCGGCGACCCAGTACTTC.

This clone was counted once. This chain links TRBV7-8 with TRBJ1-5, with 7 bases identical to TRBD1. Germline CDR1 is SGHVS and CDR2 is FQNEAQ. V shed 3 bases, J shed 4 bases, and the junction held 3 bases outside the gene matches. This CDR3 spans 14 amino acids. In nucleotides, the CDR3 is TGTGCCAGCAGCTTCGAGACAGGGAATCAGCCCCAGCATTTT. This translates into CASSFETGNQPQHF.

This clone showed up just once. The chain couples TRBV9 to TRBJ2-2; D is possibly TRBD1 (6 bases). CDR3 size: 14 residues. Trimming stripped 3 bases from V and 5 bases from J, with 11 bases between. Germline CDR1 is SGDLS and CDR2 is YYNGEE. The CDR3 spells CASSAGVGTGELFF. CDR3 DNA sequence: TGTGCCAGCAGCGCAGGGGTGGGGACCGGGGAGCTGTTTTTT.

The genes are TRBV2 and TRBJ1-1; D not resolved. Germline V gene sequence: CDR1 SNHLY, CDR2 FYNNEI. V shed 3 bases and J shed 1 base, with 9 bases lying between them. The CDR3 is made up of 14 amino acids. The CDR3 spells CASSDGLGNTEAFF. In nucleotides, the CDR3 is TGTGCCAGCAGTGATGGGCTGGGGAACACTGAAGCTTTCTTT.

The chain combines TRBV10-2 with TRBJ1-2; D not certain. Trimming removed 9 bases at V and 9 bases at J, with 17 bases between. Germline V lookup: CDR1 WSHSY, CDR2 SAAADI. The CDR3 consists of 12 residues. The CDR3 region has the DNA TGCGCCAGAGAGGGAGATATTAACAGCTACACCTTC. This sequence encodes CAREGDINSYTF.

The DNA for the CDR3 is TGTGCCAGCAGCTTGTTAGCGGGAGGGCCCATCGGGGAGCTGTTTTTT. Its translation is CASSLLAGGPIGELFF. The chain recombines TRBV13 with TRBJ2-2, with 11 bases fitting TRBD2. V shed 3 bases, J shed 7 bases, and the junction held 7 bases outside the gene matches. This CDR3 contains 16 residues. Germline assignment: CDR1 PRHDT and CDR2 FYEKMQ (reference sequence).

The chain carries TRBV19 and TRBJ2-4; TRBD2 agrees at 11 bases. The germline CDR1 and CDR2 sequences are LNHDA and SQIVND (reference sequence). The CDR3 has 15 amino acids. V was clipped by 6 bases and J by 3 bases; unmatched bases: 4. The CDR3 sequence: CASSTSGSGKNIQYF. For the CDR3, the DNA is TGTGCCAGTAGCACTAGCGGGAGTGGCAAAAACATTCAGTACTTC.

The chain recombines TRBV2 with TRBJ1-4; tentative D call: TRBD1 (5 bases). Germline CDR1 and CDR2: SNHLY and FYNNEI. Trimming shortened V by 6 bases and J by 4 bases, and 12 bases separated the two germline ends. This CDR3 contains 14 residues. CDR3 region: CASSVGGVNEKLFF. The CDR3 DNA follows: TGTGCCAGCAGCGTCGGGGGGGTTAATGAAAAACTGTTTTTT.

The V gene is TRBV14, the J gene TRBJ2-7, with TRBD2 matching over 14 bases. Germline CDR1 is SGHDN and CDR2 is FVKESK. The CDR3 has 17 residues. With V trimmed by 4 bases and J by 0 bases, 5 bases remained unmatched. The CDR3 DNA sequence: TGTGCCAGCAGCCTCGGGACTAGCGGGAGCTTCTCCTACGAGCAGTACTTC. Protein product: CASSLGTSGSFSYEQYF.